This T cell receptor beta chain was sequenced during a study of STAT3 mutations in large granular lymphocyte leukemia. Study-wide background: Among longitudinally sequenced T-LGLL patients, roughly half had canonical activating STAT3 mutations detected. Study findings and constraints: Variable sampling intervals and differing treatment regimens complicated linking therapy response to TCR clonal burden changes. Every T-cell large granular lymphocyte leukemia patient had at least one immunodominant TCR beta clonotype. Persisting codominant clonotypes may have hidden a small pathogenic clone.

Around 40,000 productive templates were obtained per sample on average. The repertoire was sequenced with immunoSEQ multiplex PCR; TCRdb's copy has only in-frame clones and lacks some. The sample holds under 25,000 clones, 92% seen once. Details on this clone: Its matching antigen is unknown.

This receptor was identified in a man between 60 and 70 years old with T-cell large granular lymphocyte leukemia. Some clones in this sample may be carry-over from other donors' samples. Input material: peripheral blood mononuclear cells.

CDR3: CASGPQTWTDTQYF. The CDR3 bases are TGTGCTAGTGGTCCCCAGACTTGGACAGATACGCAGTATTTT. The chain employs TRBV12-5 and TRBJ2-3, with D hard to call. Germline loops: CDR1 LGHNT, CDR2 FRNRAP. With 5 bases removed from V and 3 bases from J, the gap between germline ends came to 12 bases. The CDR3 sequence is 14 residues long.